This TCR beta chain was recorded in a study of blood T cell repertoires in COVID-19. For the study at large: Samples taken during acute and convalescent COVID-19 were collected in the United States, Italy and Spain. Sample material is recorded as cDNA or gDNA derived from T cells, B-cell-depleted T cells, or PBMCs.

Sequencing was performed with immunoSEQ multiplex PCR; in TCRdb, only in-frame clones are kept and a portion is missing. This table holds 200,000 to 250,000 clones, approximately 78% found once. From germline, CDR1 is SGHTS and CDR2 YDEGEE. Trimming left V 2 bases short and J 4 bases short, with 4 bases between. This CDR3 comprises 12 residues. Sequencing used peripheral blood. The TCR was taken from a woman between 65 and 79 years old with COVID-19, enrolled during active disease. This chain uses TRBV5-8 with TRBJ1-5; D gene ambiguous. The CDR3 loop reads CASSLENQPQHF. CDR3 nucleotide sequence: TGTGCCAGCAGCTTAGAGAATCAGCCCCAGCATTTT.